The clone carrying this T cell receptor beta chain has just a few counts. Its target is not known. No treatment of any kind had been given to any patient before thyroid surgery. These data are taken from a study of metastatic and nonmetastatic thyroid tumors. The overall study: Patients with malignant and benign thyroid disease provided blood and tumor or nodule tissue, whose repertoires were compared. Study-level findings and limits: The study reportedly found significantly higher TCR beta diversity in malignant thyroid tumors than benign nodules, in blood and tumor.

In germline, CDR1 is LNHNV, CDR2 YYDKDF (reference sequence). The CDR3 loop spans 15 amino acids. V lost 4 bases and J lost 4; bases outside the gene matches: 7. The authors' processing: Between-group CDR3 differences, defined by clinicopathological status, yielded a distant-metastasis classifier for papillary thyroid cancer. MiXCR was used by TCRdb to re-call the PCR reads. TCRdb's processing, not the study's, gives the V and J calls here. The sample yields 30,000 or so clones, around 7% seen once. Sequenced input: blood. The clonotype originates from a female donor with papillary thyroid cancer or a benign thyroid nodule (not recorded which). Some clones in this sample may be carry-over from other donors' samples. This chain connects TRBV15 to TRBJ2-3, with 8 nucleotides matching TRBD1. The CDR3 DNA reads as TGTGCCACCAGCACTAGGACAGGGTACGCAGATACGCAGTATTTT. It codes for CATSTRTGYADTQYF.